The sample holds many counts of the clone carrying this TCR beta chain. CDR1 MNHNS and CDR2 SASEGT come from the germline V gene. This CDR3 has 16 amino acids. V trimming: 2 bases; J trimming: 6 bases; junction bases outside the gene matches: 7. Constant-region priming of about 500 ng total RNA yielded TCR beta cDNA. Libraries for TCR beta were built through three nested multiplex PCR rounds, which together made up a slightly modified ARM-PCR procedure. The first two PCR rounds used TRBV1-TRBV30 forward primers with a C-beta reverse primer, 10 cycles each. A single record per CDR3 protein comes from TCRdb applying MiXCR to the multiplex PCR reads. The sample contains some 200,000 distinct CDR3 sequences, roughly two thirds of which appear only once. This record belongs to a study of tumor-infiltrating lymphocytes in primary liver carcinoma. Looking at the study overall: Both sexes were represented among patients, who were 30 to 69 years old. The tumors, T1-T3 N0M0 lesions, were roughly 4 to 10 cm across.

Blood RNA came from unsorted whole blood; germline DNA was also extracted. Before the surgical procedure, approximately 4 milliliters of peripheral blood were collected. Sequenced: peripheral blood. This chain joins TRBV6-1 and TRBJ2-1, with 10 bases fitting TRBD2. This receptor was identified in an older woman with primary liver carcinoma and hepatitis B virus infection. CDR3 protein: CASSEMGAGGSNEQFF. CDR3 DNA: TGTGCCAGCAGTGAAATGGGAGCGGGAGGGTCCAATGAGCAGTTCTTC.